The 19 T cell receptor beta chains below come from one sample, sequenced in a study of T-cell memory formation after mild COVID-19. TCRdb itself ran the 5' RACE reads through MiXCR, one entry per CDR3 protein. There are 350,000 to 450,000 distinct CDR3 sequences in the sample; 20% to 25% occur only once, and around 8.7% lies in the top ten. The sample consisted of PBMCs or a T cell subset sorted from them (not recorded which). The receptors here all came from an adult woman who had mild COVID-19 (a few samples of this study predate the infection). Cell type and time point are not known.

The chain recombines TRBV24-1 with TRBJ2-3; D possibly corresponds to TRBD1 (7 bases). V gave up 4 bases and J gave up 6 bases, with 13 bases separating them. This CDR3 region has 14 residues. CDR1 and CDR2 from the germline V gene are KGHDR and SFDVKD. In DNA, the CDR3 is TGTGCCACCAGTGACCCGACAGGGAGGGATACGCAGTATTTT. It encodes CATSDPTGRDTQYF.

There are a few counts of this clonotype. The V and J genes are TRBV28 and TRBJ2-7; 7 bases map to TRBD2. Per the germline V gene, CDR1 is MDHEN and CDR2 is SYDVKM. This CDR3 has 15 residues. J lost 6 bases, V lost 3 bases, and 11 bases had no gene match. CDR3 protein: CASSLARERWAEQYF. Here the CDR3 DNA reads TGTGCCAGCAGTTTGGCGCGGGAGAGATGGGCCGAGCAGTACTTC. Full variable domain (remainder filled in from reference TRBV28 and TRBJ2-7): DVKVTQSSRYLVKRTGEKVFLECVQDMDHENMFWYRQDPGLGLRLIYFSYDVKMKEKGDIPEGYSVSREKKERFSLILESASTNQTSMYLCASSLARERWAEQYFGPGTRLTVT.

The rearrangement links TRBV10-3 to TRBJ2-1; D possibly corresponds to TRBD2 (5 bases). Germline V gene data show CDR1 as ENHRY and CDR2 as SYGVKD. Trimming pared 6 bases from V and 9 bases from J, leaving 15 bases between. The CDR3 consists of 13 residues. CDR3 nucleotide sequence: TGTGCCATCAGGAGTAGCAAAGAGGGTGAGCAGTTCTTC. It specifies CAIRSSKEGEQFF.

The CDR3 protein is CASSLQGRGGPWNEQFF. In DNA form, the CDR3 reads TGCGCCAGCAGCCTTCAAGGGCGGGGGGGCCCTTGGAATGAGCAGTTCTTC. The rearrangement links TRBV5-1 to TRBJ2-1; 9 positions match TRBD2. J lost 7 bases, V lost 4 bases, and 15 bases had no gene match. Per germline, CDR1 SGHRS and CDR2 YFSETQ. The CDR3 is 17 residues long.

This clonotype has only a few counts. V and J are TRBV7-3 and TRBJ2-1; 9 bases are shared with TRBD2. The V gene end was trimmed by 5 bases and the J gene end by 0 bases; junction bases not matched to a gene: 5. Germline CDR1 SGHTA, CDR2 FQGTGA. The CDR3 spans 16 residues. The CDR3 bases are TGTGCCAGCAGCCAGAATAGCGGGAGCTCCTACAATGAGCAGTTCTTC. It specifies CASSQNSGSSYNEQFF.

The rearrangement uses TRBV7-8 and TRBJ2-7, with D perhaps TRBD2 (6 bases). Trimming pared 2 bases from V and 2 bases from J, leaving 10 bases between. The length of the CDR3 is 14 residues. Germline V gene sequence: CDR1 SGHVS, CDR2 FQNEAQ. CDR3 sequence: CASSLIGGTYEQYF. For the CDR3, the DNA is TGTGCCAGCAGCTTAATTGGCGGGACCTACGAGCAGTACTTC.

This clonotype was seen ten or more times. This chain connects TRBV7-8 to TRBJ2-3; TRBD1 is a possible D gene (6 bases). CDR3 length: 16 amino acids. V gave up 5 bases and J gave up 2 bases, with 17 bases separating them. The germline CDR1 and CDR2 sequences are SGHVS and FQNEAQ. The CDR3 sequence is CASSRTGAGATDTQYF. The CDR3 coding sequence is TGTGCCAGCAGCAGGACTGGCGCAGGGGCCACAGATACGCAGTATTTT.

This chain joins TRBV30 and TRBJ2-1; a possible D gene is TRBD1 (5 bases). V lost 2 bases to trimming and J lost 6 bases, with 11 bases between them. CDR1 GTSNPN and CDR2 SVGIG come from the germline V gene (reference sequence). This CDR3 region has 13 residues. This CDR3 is CAWSRQGRNEQFF. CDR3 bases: TGTGCCTGGAGTAGGCAGGGTCGCAATGAGCAGTTCTTC.

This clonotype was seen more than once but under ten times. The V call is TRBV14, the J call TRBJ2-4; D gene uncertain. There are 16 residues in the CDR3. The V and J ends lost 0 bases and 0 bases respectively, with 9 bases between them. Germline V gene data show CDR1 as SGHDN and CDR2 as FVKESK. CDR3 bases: TGTGCCAGCAGCCAAGATTTGGGCATAGCCAAAAACATTCAGTACTTC. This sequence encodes CASSQDLGIAKNIQYF.

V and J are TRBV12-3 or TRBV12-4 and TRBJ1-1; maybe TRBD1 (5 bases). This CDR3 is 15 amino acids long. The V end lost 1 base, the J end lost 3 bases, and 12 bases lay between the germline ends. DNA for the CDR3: TGTGCCAGCAGTTTAGAGGGGTTAAGGGACACTGAAGCTTTCTTT. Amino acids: CASSLEGLRDTEAFF.

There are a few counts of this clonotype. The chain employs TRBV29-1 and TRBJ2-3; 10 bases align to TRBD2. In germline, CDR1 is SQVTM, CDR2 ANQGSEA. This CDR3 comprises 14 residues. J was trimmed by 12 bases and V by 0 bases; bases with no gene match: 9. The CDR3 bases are TGCAGCGTTGAAGATAGCAGCGGGAGGGCCTCCCAGTATTTT. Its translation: CSVEDSSGRASQYF.

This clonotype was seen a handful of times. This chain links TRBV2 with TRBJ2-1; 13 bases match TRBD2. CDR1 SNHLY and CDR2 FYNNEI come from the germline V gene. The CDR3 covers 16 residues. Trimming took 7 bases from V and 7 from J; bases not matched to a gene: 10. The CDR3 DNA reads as TGTGCCAGCACCGACCCGGGACTAGCGGGGAGGAATGAGCAGTTCTTC. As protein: CASTDPGLAGRNEQFF. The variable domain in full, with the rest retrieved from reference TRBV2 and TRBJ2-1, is EPEVTQTPSHQVTQMGQEVILRCVPISNHLYFYWYRQILGQKVEFLVSFYNNEISEKSEIFDDQFSVERPDGSNFTLKIRSTKLEDSAMYFCASTDPGLAGRNEQFFGPGTRLTVL.

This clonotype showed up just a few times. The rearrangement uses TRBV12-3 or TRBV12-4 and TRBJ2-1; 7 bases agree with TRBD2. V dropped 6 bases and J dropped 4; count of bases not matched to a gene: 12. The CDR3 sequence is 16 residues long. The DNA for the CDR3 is TGTGCCAGCAGGCTCGGGGGGACCTACACTTACAATGAGCAGTTCTTC. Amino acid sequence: CASRLGGTYTYNEQFF.

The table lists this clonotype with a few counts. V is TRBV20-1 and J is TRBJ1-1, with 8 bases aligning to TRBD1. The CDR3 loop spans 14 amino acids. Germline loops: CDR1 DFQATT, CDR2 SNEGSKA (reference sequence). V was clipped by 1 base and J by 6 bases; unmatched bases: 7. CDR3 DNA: TGCAGTGCTAGAGGCCTCGGACAGGGCCCTGAAGCTTTCTTT. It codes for CSARGLGQGPEAFF.

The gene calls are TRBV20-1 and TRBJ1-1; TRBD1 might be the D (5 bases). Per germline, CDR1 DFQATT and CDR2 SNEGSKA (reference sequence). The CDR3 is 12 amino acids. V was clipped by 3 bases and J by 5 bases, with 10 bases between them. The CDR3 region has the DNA TGCAGTGCTAGTGAGGGGTGGACTGAAGCTTTCTTT. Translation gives CSASEGWTEAFF.

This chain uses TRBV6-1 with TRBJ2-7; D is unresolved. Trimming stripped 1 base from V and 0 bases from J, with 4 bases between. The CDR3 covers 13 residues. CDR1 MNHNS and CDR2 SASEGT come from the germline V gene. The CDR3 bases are TGTGCCAGCAGTGAAGGGTACTCCTACGAGCAGTACTTC. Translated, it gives CASSEGYSYEQYF.

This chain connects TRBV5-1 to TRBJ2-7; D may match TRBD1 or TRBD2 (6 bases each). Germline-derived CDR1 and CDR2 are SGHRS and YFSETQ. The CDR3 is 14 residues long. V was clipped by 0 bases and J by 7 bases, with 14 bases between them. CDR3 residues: CASSLEGGPMEQYF. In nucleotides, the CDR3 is TGCGCCAGCAGCTTGGAAGGGGGGCCCATGGAGCAGTACTTC.

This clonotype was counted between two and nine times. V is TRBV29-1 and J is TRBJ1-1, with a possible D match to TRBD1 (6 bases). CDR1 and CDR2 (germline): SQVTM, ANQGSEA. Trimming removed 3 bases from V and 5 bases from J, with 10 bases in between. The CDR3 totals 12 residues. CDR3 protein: CSVERGGTEAFF. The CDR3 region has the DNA TGCAGCGTTGAGAGAGGGGGGACTGAAGCTTTCTTT.

The DNA of the CDR3 is TGCGCCAGCAGCTTGGTAGCGGGGGTGCAAGAGACCCAGTACTTC. This codes for CASSLVAGVQETQYF. This rearrangement joins TRBV5-1 to TRBJ2-5; the match to TRBD2 covers 9 bases. The germline gives CDR1 SGHRS, CDR2 YFSETQ. The CDR3 is 15 amino acids. V shed 0 bases, J shed 2 bases, and the junction held 2 bases outside the gene matches. The full variable domain, with the rest looked up from reference TRBV5-1 and TRBJ2-5, is KAGVTQTPRYLIKTRGQQVTLSCSPISGHRSVSWYQQTPGQGLQFLFEYFSETQRNKGNFPGRFSGRQFSNSRSEMNVSTLELGDSALYLCASSLVAGVQETQYFGPGTRLLVL.